One and the same sample provided the 3 T cell receptor beta chains below, sequenced in a study of technical replicates of blood from a handful of donors. Here immunoSEQ multiplex PCR was the method, and the copy in TCRdb shows in-frame clones only, minus some. The table lists roughly 72,000 clones, about 90% of them singletons. The sample taken for sequencing was T cells isolated from PBMCs. The source is a human donor in good health.

CDR3 protein: CASSLYEGQPQHF. CDR3 DNA sequence: TGTGCCAGCAGCTTATATGAGGGTCAGCCCCAGCATTTT. V is TRBV7-3 and J is TRBJ1-5, with no clear D. The CDR3 runs 13 residues. The germline CDR1 and CDR2 sequences are SGHTA and FQGTGA. V lost 2 bases and J lost 6, with 8 bases in between. Using reference TRBV7-3 and TRBJ1-5 for the parts outside the CDR3, the full variable domain is GAGVSQTPSNKVTEKGKYVELRCDPISGHTALYWYRQSLGQGPEFLIYFQGTGAADDSGLPNDRFFAVRPEGSVSTLKIQRTERGDSAVYLCASSLYEGQPQHFGDGTRLSIL.

This clone was detected only once. J is TRBJ1-2 and V is TRBV30, with D maybe TRBD1 (6 bases). The germline V and J ends were trimmed by 7 bases and 8 bases, with 20 bases remaining between them. Germline CDR1 and CDR2: GTSNPN and SVGIG (reference sequence). This CDR3 is built from 13 residues. CDR3 protein: CAFSLGGEYGYTF. In nucleotides, the CDR3 is TGTGCCTTTTCTTTAGGGGGGGAGTACGGCTACACCTTC.

The gene calls are TRBV13 and TRBJ2-7; possible D gene TRBD1, 6 bases. The V gene's germline CDR1 is PRHDT and CDR2 FYEKMQ (reference sequence). Trimming shortened V by 2 bases and J by 4 bases, and 12 bases separated the two germline ends. This CDR3 has 14 amino acids. CDR3 in DNA: TGTGCCAGCAGCTTAAGCGGCAGGGGATACGAGCAGTACTTC. Translation: CASSLSGRGYEQYF.